Each of the 25 T cell receptor beta chains below was sequenced from the same sample in a study of cytomegalovirus exposure and HLA in healthy donors (dated by TCRdb to about 2017). The method was the immunoSEQ multiplex PCR assay. The table comes from immuneACCESS by way of TCRdb, which keeps in-frame sequences with V and J called. Part of the clones is missing from these tables; in studies checked, under half for an unresolved V gene and the rest for unknown reasons. This sample lists over 200,000 clones; about 90% were detected once. Clones ranked in the top ten supply around 3.1% of the sample. Material: PBMCs. The receptors were gathered from a woman between 25 and 40 years old in good health and CMV-seronegative.

The V and J genes are TRBV11-2 and TRBJ2-5; D is uncertain. Between the trimmed V and J ends, which lost 3 bases and 3 bases, there was a span of 8 bases. The length of the CDR3 is 13 residues. CDR1 SGHAT and CDR2 FQNNGV come from the germline V gene. The CDR3 bases are TGTGCCAGCAGCTTGAGTTTGGAAGAGACCCAGTACTTC. This gives the protein CASSLSLEETQYF.

This clone was counted a single time. The chain recombines TRBV29-1 with TRBJ2-5; 9 nucleotides agree with TRBD1. Germline V gene data show CDR1 as SQVTM and CDR2 as ANQGSEA. The CDR3 length is 15 residues. V gave up 4 bases and J gave up 4 bases; unmatched junction bases: 10. This chain's CDR3 is CSVANRDREGETQYF. CDR3 nucleotides: TGCAGCGTTGCTAACCGGGACAGGGAGGGAGAGACCCAGTACTTC.

CDR3 loop: CATSRDPTSGSKTQYF. The CDR3 DNA is TGTGCCACCAGCAGAGATCCAACTAGCGGGAGTAAGACCCAGTACTTC. This sequence joins TRBV15 and TRBJ2-5, with 11 bases fitting TRBD2. With V trimmed by 0 bases and J by 6 bases, 6 bases remained unmatched. Germline loops: CDR1 LNHNV, CDR2 YYDKDF (reference sequence). CDR3 size: 16 residues.

The chain carries TRBV5-1 and TRBJ2-2; 8 nucleotides line up with TRBD1. Per the germline V gene, CDR1 is SGHRS and CDR2 is YFSETQ. CDR3 length: 17 residues. The V segment lost 3 bases and the J segment 3 bases; nucleotides outside the gene matches: 10. This chain's CDR3 is CASSSHGQGIDTGELFF. The CDR3 DNA follows: TGCGCCAGCAGCTCCCACGGACAGGGAATAGACACCGGGGAGCTGTTTTTT. The variable domain in full, with the rest retrieved from reference TRBV5-1 and TRBJ2-2, is KAGVTQTPRYLIKTRGQQVTLSCSPISGHRSVSWYQQTPGQGLQFLFEYFSETQRNKGNFPGRFSGRQFSNSRSEMNVSTLELGDSALYLCASSSHGQGIDTGELFFGEGSRLTVL.

The chain is built from TRBV2 and TRBJ2-7; 7 nucleotides align to TRBD1. CDR3 size: 14 residues. V was clipped by 1 base and J by 6 bases; unmatched bases: 6. Germline V gene sequence: CDR1 SNHLY, CDR2 FYNNEI. Written as DNA, the CDR3 is TGTGCCAGCAGTGAAGGCAGGGGGATATCCGAGCAGTACTTC. Amino acid sequence: CASSEGRGISEQYF. Supplemented by reference TRBV2 and TRBJ2-7, the full variable domain reads EPEVTQTPSHQVTQMGQEVILRCVPISNHLYFYWYRQILGQKVEFLVSFYNNEISEKSEIFDDQFSVERPDGSNFTLKIRSTKLEDSAMYFCASSEGRGISEQYFGPGTRLTVT.

About this clone: The identical CDR3 is also encoded by other nucleotide sequences in the sample. The gene calls are TRBV19 and TRBJ2-7; TRBD1 aligns across 9 bases. The CDR3 extends over 14 amino acids. J was trimmed by 1 base and V by 6 bases; bases with no gene match: 4. Germline CDR1 and CDR2: LNHDA and SQIVND (reference sequence). CDR3 sequence: CASSAGTGSYEQYF. In DNA, the CDR3 is TGTGCCAGTAGCGCCGGGACAGGGTCCTACGAGCAGTACTTC.

The V and J genes are TRBV2 and TRBJ2-1, with D perhaps matching TRBD2 (5 bases). The CDR3 sequence is 14 residues long. V lost 3 bases, J lost 9 bases, and 15 bases lay in between. The germline V gene encodes CDR1 SNHLY and CDR2 FYNNEI. This chain's CDR3 is CASSEGRGIGEQFF. CDR3 sequence (DNA): TGTGCCAGCAGTGAGGGCCGAGGGATTGGTGAGCAGTTCTTC.

The V call is TRBV15, the J call TRBJ1-1; no firm D call. With 3 bases removed from V and 1 base from J, the gap between germline ends came to 21 bases. The CDR3 loop spans 18 amino acids. The germline V gene encodes CDR1 LNHNV and CDR2 YYDKDF (reference sequence). CDR3 in amino acids: CATSSLEMVSASNTEAFF. The CDR3 DNA is TGTGCCACCAGCAGCCTCGAAATGGTGTCCGCTTCGAACACTGAAGCTTTCTTT.

The chain uses TRBV4-1 and TRBJ2-3, with D possibly TRBD2 on 5 matching bases. V lost 4 bases and J 1 base, leaving 12 bases between the germline ends. Per germline, CDR1 MGHRA and CDR2 YSYEKL. The CDR3 length is 15 residues. The CDR3 coding sequence is TGCGCCAGCAGCCGAGAGGGTCTCGGCACAGATACGCAGTATTTT. It is translated as CASSREGLGTDTQYF.

The chain employs TRBV5-6 and TRBJ1-1; 8 bases map to TRBD1. V lost 3 bases, J lost 3 bases, and 4 bases stayed unmatched. CDR3 length: 14 residues. Germline values: CDR1 SGHDT, CDR2 YYEEEE. Here the CDR3 reads CASSYPTGDTEAFF. Written as DNA, the CDR3 is TGTGCCAGCAGCTACCCGACAGGGGACACTGAAGCTTTCTTT.

V is TRBV12-5 and J is TRBJ2-1; the match to TRBD2 covers 11 bases. The V and J ends lost 1 base and 5 bases, in that order; junction bases with no gene match: 4. Germline lookup yields CDR1 LGHNT and CDR2 FRNRAP. CDR3 length: 16 residues. The CDR3 loop is CASGLDELAGDNEQFF. Written as DNA, the CDR3 is TGTGCTAGTGGTTTGGACGAACTAGCGGGAGACAATGAGCAGTTCTTC. The entire variable domain, with the rest obtained from reference TRBV12-5 and TRBJ2-1, is as follows: DARVTQTPRHKVTEMGQEVTMRCQPILGHNTVFWYRQTMMQGLELLAYFRNRAPLDDSGMPKDRFSAEMPDATLATLKIQPSEPRDSAVYFCASGLDELAGDNEQFFGPGTRLTVL.

This chain links TRBV19 with TRBJ2-2, with 9 nucleotides matching TRBD2. The CDR3 is 15 amino acids. Trimming at V came to 10 bases and at J to 5 bases, leaving 11 bases not matched to a gene. Germline assignment: CDR1 LNHDA and CDR2 SQIVND (reference sequence). The CDR3 sequence: CATSGAGGLTGELFF. CDR3 nucleotides: TGTGCCACAAGTGGAGCGGGAGGATTAACCGGGGAGCTGTTTTTT.

This chain links TRBV27 with TRBJ1-1; 8 bases are a match to TRBD1. The germline V gene encodes CDR1 MNHEY and CDR2 SMNVEV (reference sequence). V lost 2 bases to trimming and J lost 4 bases; unmatched junction nucleotides: 6. This CDR3 spans 15 amino acids. The CDR3 protein is CASSLRTGRTTEAFF. Here the CDR3 DNA reads TGTGCCAGCAGTTTACGGACAGGGAGGACCACTGAAGCTTTCTTT.

The rearrangement links TRBV18 to TRBJ1-1, with TRBD1 identical over 11 bases. Looked up from germline, CDR1 is KGHSH and CDR2 is LQKENI. V shed 3 bases, J shed 4 bases, and the junction held 10 bases outside the gene matches. The CDR3 is 17 amino acids. The chain's CDR3 is CASSPYLTGTGGTEAFF. The DNA of the CDR3 is TGTGCCAGCTCACCTTACCTTACCGGGACAGGGGGCACTGAAGCTTTCTTT.

The chain recombines TRBV28 with TRBJ1-5; possibly TRBD1 for D (5 bases). This CDR3 is 16 amino acids long. V lost 4 bases to trimming and J lost 2 bases, with 15 bases between them. Germline V gene data show CDR1 as MDHEN and CDR2 as SYDVKM. Written as DNA, the CDR3 is TGTGCCAGCAGTTGGGTCCCCGGGACTGGCAATCAGCCCCAGCATTTT. Encoded protein: CASSWVPGTGNQPQHF. Based on the CDR3 plus reference TRBV28 and TRBJ1-5, the full variable domain is DVKVTQSSRYLVKRTGEKVFLECVQDMDHENMFWYRQDPGLGLRLIYFSYDVKMKEKGDIPEGYSVSREKKERFSLILESASTNQTSMYLCASSWVPGTGNQPQHFGDGTRLSIL.

The chain joins TRBV28 to TRBJ2-5; TRBD1 or TRBD2 may be the D gene (5 bases each). V dropped 4 bases and J dropped 5 bases, with 11 bases sitting between them. Germline CDR1 is MDHEN and CDR2 is SYDVKM. The CDR3 has 13 residues. In nucleotides, the CDR3 is TGTGCCAGCAGTTCGGGGCTCGGGGAGACCCAGTACTTC. Residues: CASSSGLGETQYF.

The CDR3 nucleotides are TGTGCCAGCAGCTCGCCGGGACTAGCGGGAGCCACCTTGACGGATACGCAGTATTTT. Amino acid sequence: CASSSPGLAGATLTDTQYF. The chain employs TRBV5-6 and TRBJ2-3, with 14 nucleotides matching TRBD2. With V trimmed by 3 bases and J by 6 bases, 15 bases remained unmatched. This CDR3 has 19 residues. CDR1 is SGHDT, CDR2 YYEEEE, per germline. Looking up the rest from reference TRBV5-6 and TRBJ2-3 gives the full variable domain: DAGVTQSPTHLIKTRGQQVTLRCSPKSGHDTVSWYQQALGQGPQFIFQYYEEEERQRGNFPDRFSGHQFPNYSSELNVNALLLGDSALYLCASSSPGLAGATLTDTQYFGPGTRLTVL.

This chain joins TRBV5-6 and TRBJ2-5, with 10 bases matching TRBD1. The junction had 11 bases not matched to a gene; V was cut back by 4 bases and J by 5 bases. Germline loops: CDR1 SGHDT, CDR2 YYEEEE. The CDR3 totals 16 residues. The CDR3 nucleotides read TGTGCCAGCAGCCTCCTGGGACAGGGGAAGGGGGAGACCCAGTACTTC. Its protein is CASSLLGQGKGETQYF. The whole variable domain, remainder taken from reference TRBV5-6 and TRBJ2-5, is DAGVTQSPTHLIKTRGQQVTLRCSPKSGHDTVSWYQQALGQGPQFIFQYYEEEERQRGNFPDRFSGHQFPNYSSELNVNALLLGDSALYLCASSLLGQGKGETQYFGPGTRLLVL.

J is TRBJ2-6 and V is TRBV27; 7 bases align to TRBD1. The CDR3 covers 15 residues. The V gene end was trimmed by 5 bases and the J gene end by 4 bases; junction bases not matched to a gene: 5. Germline CDR1 is MNHEY and CDR2 is SMNVEV (reference sequence). The CDR3 here is CASSMTGPGANVLTF. In DNA form, the CDR3 reads TGTGCCAGCAGTATGACAGGGCCAGGGGCCAACGTCCTGACTTTC.

The CDR3 reads CATRTRQGTDTQYF. The CDR3 DNA reads TGTGCCACCAGAACACGACAGGGCACAGATACGCAGTATTTT. V gene TRBV28 combines with J gene TRBJ2-3; weak D call: TRBD1 (6 bases). Trimming shortened V by 10 bases and J by 1 base, and 15 bases separated the two germline ends. The CDR3 loop spans 14 amino acids. Germline V CDR1 and CDR2: MDHEN, SYDVKM.

V gene TRBV5-1 combines with J gene TRBJ2-7, with TRBD2 identical over 7 bases. The CDR3 sequence is 15 residues long. The V gene's germline CDR1 is SGHRS and CDR2 YFSETQ. V gave up 0 bases and J gave up 0 bases; unmatched junction bases: 3. The CDR3 reads CASSLAGTTSYEQYF. CDR3 nucleotides: TGCGCCAGCAGCTTGGCCGGGACTACCTCCTACGAGCAGTACTTC. Filled out from reference TRBV5-1 and TRBJ2-7, the complete variable domain reads KAGVTQTPRYLIKTRGQQVTLSCSPISGHRSVSWYQQTPGQGLQFLFEYFSETQRNKGNFPGRFSGRQFSNSRSEMNVSTLELGDSALYLCASSLAGTTSYEQYFGPGTRLTVT.

This clone appeared a few times. The chain employs TRBV19 and TRBJ1-1, with D possibly matching TRBD1 (5 bases). The CDR3 loop spans 13 amino acids. The V end was cut by 7 bases, the J end by 1 base, with 10 bases between. Germline V gene sequence: CDR1 LNHDA, CDR2 SQIVND (reference sequence). The CDR3 DNA is TGTGCCAGTAATTGGGGACCGAACACTGAAGCTTTCTTT. Residues: CASNWGPNTEAFF.

The chain combines TRBV30 with TRBJ2-2; 10 bases map to TRBD2. The CDR3 extends over 16 amino acids. Germline loops: CDR1 GTSNPN, CDR2 SVGIG (reference sequence). The V gene end was trimmed by 0 bases and the J gene end by 4 bases; junction bases not matched to a gene: 5. CDR3 loop: CAWSVRTSGPTGELFF. The CDR3 nucleotides read TGTGCCTGGAGTGTCCGGACTAGCGGTCCCACCGGGGAGCTGTTTTTT.

The V and J genes are TRBV7-6 and TRBJ1-1; D perhaps matches TRBD1 (5 bases). The CDR3 covers 12 residues. V was shortened by 3 bases and J by 10 bases, with 12 bases between the two germline ends. The germline V gene has CDR1 SGHVS and CDR2 FNYEAQ. The CDR3 DNA sequence: TGTGCCAGCAGCTTGGGACCTGACGGAGCTTTCTTT. Residues: CASSLGPDGAFF.

The rearrangement uses TRBV9 and TRBJ2-7; D is undetermined. The CDR3 runs to 14 residues. Germline CDR1 and CDR2: SGDLS and YYNGEE. V dropped 0 bases and J dropped 0 bases, with 7 bases sitting between them. CDR3 sequence reads: CASSVDGPSYEQYF. Here the CDR3 DNA reads TGTGCCAGCAGCGTAGACGGTCCCTCCTACGAGCAGTACTTC.